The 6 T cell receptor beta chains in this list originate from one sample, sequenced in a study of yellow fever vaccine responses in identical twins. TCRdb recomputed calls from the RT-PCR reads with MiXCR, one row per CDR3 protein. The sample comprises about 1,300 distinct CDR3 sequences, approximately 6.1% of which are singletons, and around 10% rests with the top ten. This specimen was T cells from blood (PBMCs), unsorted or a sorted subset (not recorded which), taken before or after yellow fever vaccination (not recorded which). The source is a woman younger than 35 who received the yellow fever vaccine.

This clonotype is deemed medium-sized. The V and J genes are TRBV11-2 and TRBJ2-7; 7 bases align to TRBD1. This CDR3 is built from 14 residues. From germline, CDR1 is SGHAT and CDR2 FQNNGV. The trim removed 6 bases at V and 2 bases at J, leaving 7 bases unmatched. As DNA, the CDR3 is TGTGCCAGCAGACGGCAGGGGGTCACCTACGAGCAGTACTTC. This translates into CASRRQGVTYEQYF.

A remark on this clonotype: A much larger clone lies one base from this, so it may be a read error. The CDR3 spells CAGATPSTDTQYF. DNA of the CDR3: TGTGCCGGCGCGACCCCTAGCACAGATACGCAGTATTTT. The chain recombines TRBV18 with TRBJ2-3; no clear D. V was trimmed by 11 bases and J by 0 bases, leaving 12 bases between them. The V gene's germline CDR1 is KGHSH and CDR2 LQKENI. The CDR3 sequence is 13 residues long.

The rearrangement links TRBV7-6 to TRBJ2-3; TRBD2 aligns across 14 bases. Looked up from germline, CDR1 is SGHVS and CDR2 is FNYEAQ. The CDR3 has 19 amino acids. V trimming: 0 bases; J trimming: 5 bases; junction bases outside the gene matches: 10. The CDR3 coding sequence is TGTGCCAGCAGCTTAGCACCCCAGGGACTAGCGGGAGTACAAGATACGCAGTATTTT. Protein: CASSLAPQGLAGVQDTQYF.

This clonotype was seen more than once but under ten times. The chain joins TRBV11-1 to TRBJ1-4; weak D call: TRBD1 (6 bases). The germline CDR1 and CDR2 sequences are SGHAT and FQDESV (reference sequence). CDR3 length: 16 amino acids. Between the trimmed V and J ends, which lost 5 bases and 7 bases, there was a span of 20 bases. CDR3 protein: CASSKNRGGAFEKLFF. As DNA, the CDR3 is TGTGCCAGCAGCAAAAACCGGGGGGGCGCATTTGAAAAACTGTTTTTT.

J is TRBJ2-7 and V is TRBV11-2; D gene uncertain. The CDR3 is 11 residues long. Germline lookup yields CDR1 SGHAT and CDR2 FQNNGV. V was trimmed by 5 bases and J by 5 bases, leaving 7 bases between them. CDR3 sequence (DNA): TGTGCCAGCAGCCCGCGCGACGAGCAGTACTTC. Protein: CASSPRDEQYF. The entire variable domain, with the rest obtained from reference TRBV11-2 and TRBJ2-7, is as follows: EAGVAQSPRYKIIEKRQSVAFWCNPISGHATLYWYQQILGQGPKLLIQFQNNGVVDDSQLPKDRFSAERLKGVDSTLKIQPAKLEDSAVYLCASSPRDEQYFGPGTRLTVT.

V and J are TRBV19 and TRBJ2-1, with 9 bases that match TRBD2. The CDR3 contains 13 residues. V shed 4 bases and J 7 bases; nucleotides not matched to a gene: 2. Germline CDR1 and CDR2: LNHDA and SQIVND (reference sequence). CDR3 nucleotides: TGTGCCAGTAGTACAGGACTAGCGAATGAGCAGTTCTTC. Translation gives CASSTGLANEQFF.